The entry below gives a single T cell receptor (beta chain) sequence along with its context. Next came a second PCR, run for about 7 to 11 cycles, which used a sample-barcoded 5' primer along with a J-beta primer mix. Via MiXCR, TCRdb re-called the 5' RACE reads, giving one row per CDR3 protein. The data contain about 1.6 million distinct CDR3 sequences, roughly 32% of them singletons. The source of the sample is a study of blood T cells in healthy people across ages. Per germline, CDR1 SGHVS and CDR2 FNYEAQ. CDR3 size: 16 residues. Trimming took 6 bases from V and 5 from J, leaving 22 bases between them.

The specimen sequenced was blood. The clonotype originates from a woman in her twenties or thirties in good health. The V call is TRBV7-6, the J call TRBJ2-5; no firm D call. The CDR3 spells CASRPTSEGSMETQYF. DNA of the CDR3: TGTGCCAGCAGACCCACGTCCGAAGGCTCGATGGAGACCCAGTACTTC.